This T cell receptor beta chain was obtained from a study of OX40 agonist ivuxolimab in advanced cancers. Background for the entire study: The costimulatory receptor OX40 (CD134) was targeted by ivuxolimab, a fully human IgG2 agonistic monoclonal antibody. In the dose-escalation cohort, around four fifths of patients were male, and the mean age was around 60 years, with a range of about 20 to 90. Of the approximately 50 dose-escalation patients, hepatocellular carcinoma was present in about 19, melanoma in around 15, renal cell carcinoma in 9 and head and neck cancer in 9. Peripheral TCRbeta sequencing was intended to test whether TCR sequence diversity was altered and clonal T-cell expansion was caused by ivuxolimab. Partial responses were achieved by three dose-escalation patients, of whom one had hepatocellular carcinoma and two had cutaneous melanoma. Patients were allowed to have had prior anti-PD-1, anti-PD-L1 or anti-CTLA-4 therapy, and roughly 40% of the dose-escalation patients had been treated with checkpoint inhibitors. Intravenous ivuxolimab was administered to patients every 2 weeks at six dose levels: 0.01, 0.1, 0.3, 1.5, 3 and 10 mg/kg. The paper describes the monotherapy dose-escalation part (N = 52 patients) of the phase I trial of ivuxolimab. Overall results and qualifications from the work: Low levels of normalized T-cell clonal expansion were also seen in some patients who did not respond. At doses from 0.1 to 3.0 mg/kg, clonal expansion was seen in both CD4+ and CD8+ blood T cells between baseline and week 6. Which antigens the clonally expanded peripheral T cells were specific for was not determined. After ivuxolimab, CD8+ T cells had more expanded clones than CD4+ T cells on average. In the 0.1-3.0 mg/kg groups, partial responders were among the patients with the lowest normalized peripheral clonal expansion, particularly in CD8+ T cells.

On this clone itself: Its antigen is unknown. Per-base qualities were not stored, and no clone one base away is much larger.

To sequence the TCRbeta CDR3 region, genomic DNA was isolated from the sorted cells. TCRbeta CDR3 regions were sequenced using the immunoSEQ Assay. The table was pulled from immuneACCESS by TCRdb, which kept in-frame rearrangements only. Such tables lose some clones; where checked, under half of the loss comes from unresolved V genes, and the rest has no known cause. Across this sample there are almost 50,000 clones, with 81% seen only once. The ten largest clonotypes hold approximately 6.1% of the sample. Patients with a history of autoimmune disease or receiving systemic immunosuppression were excluded from the trial. Peripheral blood for TCR sequencing was collected from all dose cohorts at baseline, on cycle 4 day 1, and on cycle 7 day 1. The samples were drawn from a first-in-human, open-label, multicenter phase I dose-escalation trial of ivuxolimab. Adults with locally advanced or metastatic melanoma, renal cell carcinoma, hepatocellular carcinoma or head and neck squamous cell carcinoma were enrolled in the trial. Before TCR sequencing, CD4+ T cells and CD8+ T cells were sorted from peripheral blood as separate populations.

The germline V end is reduced by 4 bases and the J end by 9 bases; junction bases left unmatched: 7. From its cysteine to its phenylalanine, the CDR3 spans 15 amino acids. Left in the record is the CDR3 DNA by itself, 45 bases read in frame from the first base. CDR1 and CDR2 are read off the germline V gene as SGDLS and YYNGEE. This TCR was sampled from an adult with an advanced solid tumor such as melanoma, head and neck, liver or kidney cancer. Sequenced material: CD4+ or CD8+ T cells sorted from blood, taken in a trial of the OX40 agonist ivuxolimab. This chain joins TRBV9 to TRBJ2-1; TRBD2 lines up with 13 middle nucleotides. The DNA sequence reads TGTGCCAGCAGCCTCGGACTAGCGGGAGTGGGTGAGCAGTTCTTC. This encodes CASSLGLAGVGEQFF.